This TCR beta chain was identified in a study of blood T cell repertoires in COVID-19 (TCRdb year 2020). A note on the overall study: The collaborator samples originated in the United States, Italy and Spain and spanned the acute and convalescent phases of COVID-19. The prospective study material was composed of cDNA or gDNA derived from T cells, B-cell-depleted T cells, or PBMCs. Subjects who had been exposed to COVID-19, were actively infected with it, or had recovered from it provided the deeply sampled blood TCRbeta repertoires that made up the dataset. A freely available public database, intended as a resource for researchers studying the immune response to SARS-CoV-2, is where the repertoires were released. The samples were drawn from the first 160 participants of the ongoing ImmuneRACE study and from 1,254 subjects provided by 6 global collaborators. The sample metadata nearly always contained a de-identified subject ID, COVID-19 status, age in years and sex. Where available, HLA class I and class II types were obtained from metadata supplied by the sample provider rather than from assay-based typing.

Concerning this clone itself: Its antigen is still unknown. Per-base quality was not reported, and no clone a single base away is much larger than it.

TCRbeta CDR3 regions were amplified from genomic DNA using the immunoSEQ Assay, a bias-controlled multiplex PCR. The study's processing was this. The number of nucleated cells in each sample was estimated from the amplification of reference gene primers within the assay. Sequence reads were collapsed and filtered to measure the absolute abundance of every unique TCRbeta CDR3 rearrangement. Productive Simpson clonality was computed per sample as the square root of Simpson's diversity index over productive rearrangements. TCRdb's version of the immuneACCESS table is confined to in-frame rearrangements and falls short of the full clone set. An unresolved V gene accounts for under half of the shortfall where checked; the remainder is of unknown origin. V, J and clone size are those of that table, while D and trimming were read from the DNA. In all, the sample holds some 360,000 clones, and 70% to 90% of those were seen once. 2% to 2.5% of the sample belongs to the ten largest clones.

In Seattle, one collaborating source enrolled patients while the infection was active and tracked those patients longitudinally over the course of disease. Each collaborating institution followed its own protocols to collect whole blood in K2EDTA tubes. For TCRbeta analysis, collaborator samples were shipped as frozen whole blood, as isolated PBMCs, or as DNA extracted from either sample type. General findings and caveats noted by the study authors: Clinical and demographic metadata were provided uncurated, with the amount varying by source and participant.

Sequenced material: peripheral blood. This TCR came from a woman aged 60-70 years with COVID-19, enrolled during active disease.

The CDR3 here reads CASSGRTDRGEQFF. The DNA is as follows: TGCGCCAGCAGCGGACGGACGGACCGAGGGGAGCAGTTCTTC. The rearranged segments are TRBV5-1 and TRBJ2-1; matching of 5 bases hints at TRBD2 as the D gene. The germline V gene encodes CDR1 SGHRS and CDR2 YFSETQ. The CDR3 goes from the cysteine to the phenylalanine over 14 residues. The sequence is cut down to CDR3 DNA, 42 bases in frame from base 1. Deletion took 4 bases off V and 10 bases off J, with a span of 18 bases between the germline ends.